The source of this T cell receptor (beta chain) is a study of T cell responses to AZD1222 COVID-19 vaccine. Findings and caveats of the study: Donors were largely white British and mainly female; clonal diversity was possibly underestimated. Baseline seropositivity occurred in only 5 to 7 AZD1222 recipients.

This CDR3 contains 13 residues. The V segment lost 7 bases and the J segment 9 bases; nucleotides outside the gene matches: 10. The V gene's germline CDR1 is SQVTM and CDR2 ANQGSEA. Second-dose groups at about 4 or about 12 weeks were pooled. Using immunoSEQ multiplex PCR, the repertoire was profiled, and TCRdb retains in-frame clones only, with some absent. This sample has about 86,000 clones, with roughly 86% found just once. Points on this clone: Its target is unknown.

The V call is TRBV29-1, the J call TRBJ2-7; TRBD2 agrees at 12 bases. This clonotype was obtained from an adult who received the AZD1222 COVID-19 vaccine. The material was peripheral blood, obtained 28 days after the second AZD1222 dose. The CDR3 DNA follows: TGCAGCGCCAGGACTAGCGGGAATGGCGTGCAGTACTTC. It translates to CSARTSGNGVQYF.